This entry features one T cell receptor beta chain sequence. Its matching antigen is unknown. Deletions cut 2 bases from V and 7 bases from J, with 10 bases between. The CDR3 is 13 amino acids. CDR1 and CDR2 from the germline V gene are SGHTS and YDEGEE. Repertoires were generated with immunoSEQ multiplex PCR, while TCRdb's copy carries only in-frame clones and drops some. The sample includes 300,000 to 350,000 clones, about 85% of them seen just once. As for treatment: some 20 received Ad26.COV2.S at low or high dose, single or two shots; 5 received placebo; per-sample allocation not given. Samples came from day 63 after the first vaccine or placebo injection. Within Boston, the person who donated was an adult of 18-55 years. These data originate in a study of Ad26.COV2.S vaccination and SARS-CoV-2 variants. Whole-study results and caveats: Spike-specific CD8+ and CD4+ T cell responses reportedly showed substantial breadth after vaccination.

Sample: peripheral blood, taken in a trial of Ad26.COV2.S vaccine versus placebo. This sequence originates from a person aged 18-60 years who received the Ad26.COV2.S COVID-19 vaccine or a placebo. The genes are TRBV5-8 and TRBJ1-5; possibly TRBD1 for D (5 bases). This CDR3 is CASSFGGPQPQHF. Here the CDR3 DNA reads TGTGCCAGCAGCTTTGGGGGTCCACAGCCCCAGCATTTT.